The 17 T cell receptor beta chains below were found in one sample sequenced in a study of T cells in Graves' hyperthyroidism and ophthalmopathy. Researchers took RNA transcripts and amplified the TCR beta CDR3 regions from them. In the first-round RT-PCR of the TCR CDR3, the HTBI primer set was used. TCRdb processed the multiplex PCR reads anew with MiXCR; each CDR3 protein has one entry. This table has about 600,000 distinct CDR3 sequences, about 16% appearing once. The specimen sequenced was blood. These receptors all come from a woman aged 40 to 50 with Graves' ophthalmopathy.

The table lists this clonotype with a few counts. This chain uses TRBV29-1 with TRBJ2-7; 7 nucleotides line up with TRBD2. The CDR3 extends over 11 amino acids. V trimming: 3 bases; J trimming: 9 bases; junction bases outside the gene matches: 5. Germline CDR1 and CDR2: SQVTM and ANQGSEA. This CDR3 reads CSVDLGGGQYF. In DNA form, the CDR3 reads TGCAGCGTTGACTTGGGGGGGGGGCAGTACTTC.

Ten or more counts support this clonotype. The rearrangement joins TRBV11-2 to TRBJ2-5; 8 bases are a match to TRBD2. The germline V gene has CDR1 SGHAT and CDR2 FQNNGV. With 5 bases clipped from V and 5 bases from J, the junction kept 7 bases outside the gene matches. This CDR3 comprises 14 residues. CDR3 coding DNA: TGTGCCAGCAGCCGCCCGGGGGGGTTGGAGACCCAGTACTTC. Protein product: CASSRPGGLETQYF.

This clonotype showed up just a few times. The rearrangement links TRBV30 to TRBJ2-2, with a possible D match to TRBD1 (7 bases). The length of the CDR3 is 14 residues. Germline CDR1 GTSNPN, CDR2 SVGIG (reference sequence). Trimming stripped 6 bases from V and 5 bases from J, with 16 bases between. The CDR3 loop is CACAGQLRTGELFF. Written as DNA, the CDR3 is TGTGCCTGCGCGGGACAGCTTCGAACCGGGGAGCTGTTTTTT. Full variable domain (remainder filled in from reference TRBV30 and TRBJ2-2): SQTIHQWPATLVQPVGSPLSLECTVEGTSNPNLYWYRQAAGRGLQLLFYSVGIGQISSEVPQNLSASRPQDRQFILSSKKLLLSDSGFYLCACAGQLRTGELFFGEGSRLTVL.

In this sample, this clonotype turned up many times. CDR3 residues: CASSGGITYEQYF. The CDR3 bases are TGTGCCAGCAGCGGCGGGATCACCTACGAGCAGTACTTC. The rearrangement uses TRBV11-2 and TRBJ2-7; weak D call: TRBD2 (6 bases). The CDR3 consists of 13 residues. V lost 5 bases to trimming and J lost 2 bases, with 10 bases between them. Germline V gives CDR1 SGHAT, CDR2 FQNNGV.

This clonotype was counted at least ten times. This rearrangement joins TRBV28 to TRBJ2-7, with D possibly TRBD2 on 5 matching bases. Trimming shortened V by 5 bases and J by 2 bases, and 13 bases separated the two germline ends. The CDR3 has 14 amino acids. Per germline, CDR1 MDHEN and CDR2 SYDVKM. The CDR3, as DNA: TGTGCCAGCAGTCCGGGGTCCGCCCCCTACGAGCAGTACTTC. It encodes CASSPGSAPYEQYF. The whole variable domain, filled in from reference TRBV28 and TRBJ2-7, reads DVKVTQSSRYLVKRTGEKVFLECVQDMDHENMFWYRQDPGLGLRLIYFSYDVKMKEKGDIPEGYSVSREKKERFSLILESASTNQTSMYLCASSPGSAPYEQYFGPGTRLTVT.

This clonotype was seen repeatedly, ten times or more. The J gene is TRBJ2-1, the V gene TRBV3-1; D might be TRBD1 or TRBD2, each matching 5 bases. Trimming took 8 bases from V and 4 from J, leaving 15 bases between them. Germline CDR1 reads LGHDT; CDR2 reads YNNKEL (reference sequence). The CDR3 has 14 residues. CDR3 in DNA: TGTGCCAGCGCGACCGGGACGGCTTACAATGAGCAGTTCTTC. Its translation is CASATGTAYNEQFF.

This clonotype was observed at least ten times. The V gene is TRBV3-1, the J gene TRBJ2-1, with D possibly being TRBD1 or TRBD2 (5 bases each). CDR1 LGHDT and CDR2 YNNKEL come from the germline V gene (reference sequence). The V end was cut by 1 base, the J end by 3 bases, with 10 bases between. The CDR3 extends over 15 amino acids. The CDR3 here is CASSQGDGLYNEQFF. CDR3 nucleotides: TGTGCCAGCAGCCAAGGGGACGGGCTCTACAATGAGCAGTTCTTC.

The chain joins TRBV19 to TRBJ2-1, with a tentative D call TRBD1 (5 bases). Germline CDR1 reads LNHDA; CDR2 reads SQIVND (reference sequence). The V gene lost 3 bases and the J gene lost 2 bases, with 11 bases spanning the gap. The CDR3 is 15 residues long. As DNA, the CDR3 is TGTGCCAGTAGTATGAGTCAGGGCCCCTACAATGAGCAGTTCTTC. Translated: CASSMSQGPYNEQFF.

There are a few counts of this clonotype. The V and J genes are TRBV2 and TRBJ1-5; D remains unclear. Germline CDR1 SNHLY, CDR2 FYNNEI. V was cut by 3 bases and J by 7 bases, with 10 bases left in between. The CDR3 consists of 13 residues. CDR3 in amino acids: CASSESWSQPQHF. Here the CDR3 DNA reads TGTGCCAGCAGTGAGTCGTGGTCCCAGCCCCAGCATTTT.

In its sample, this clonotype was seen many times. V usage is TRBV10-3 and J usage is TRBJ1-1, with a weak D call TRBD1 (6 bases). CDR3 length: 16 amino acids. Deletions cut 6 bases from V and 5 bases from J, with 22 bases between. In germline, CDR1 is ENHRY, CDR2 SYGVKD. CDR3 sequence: CAISLGTLLRGTEAFF. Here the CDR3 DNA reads TGTGCCATCAGCCTCGGGACACTCCTCCGAGGGACTGAAGCTTTCTTT.

The DNA of the CDR3 is TGTGCCAGCAGTTCCCTTGAATCCGAGCAGTACTTC. Translation: CASSSLESEQYF. The chain carries TRBV12-3 or TRBV12-4 and TRBJ2-7; D is undetermined. Trimming took 4 bases from V and 6 from J, leaving 10 bases between them. This CDR3 has 12 amino acids.

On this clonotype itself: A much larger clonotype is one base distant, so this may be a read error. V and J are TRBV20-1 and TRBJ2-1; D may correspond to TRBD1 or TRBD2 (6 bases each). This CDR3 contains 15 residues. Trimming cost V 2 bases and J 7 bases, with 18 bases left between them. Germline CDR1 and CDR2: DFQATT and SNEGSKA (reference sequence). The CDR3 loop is CSARTSRGERNEQFF. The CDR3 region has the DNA TGCAGTGCTAGAACGTCGAGGGGGGAGAGGAATGAGCAGTTCTTC.

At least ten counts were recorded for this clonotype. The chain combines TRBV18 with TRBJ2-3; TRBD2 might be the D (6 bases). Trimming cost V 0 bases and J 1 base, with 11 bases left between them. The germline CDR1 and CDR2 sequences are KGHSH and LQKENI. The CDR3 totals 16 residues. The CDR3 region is CASSPPGGLRTDTQYF. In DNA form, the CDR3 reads TGTGCCAGCTCACCACCGGGGGGTTTGCGCACAGATACGCAGTATTTT.

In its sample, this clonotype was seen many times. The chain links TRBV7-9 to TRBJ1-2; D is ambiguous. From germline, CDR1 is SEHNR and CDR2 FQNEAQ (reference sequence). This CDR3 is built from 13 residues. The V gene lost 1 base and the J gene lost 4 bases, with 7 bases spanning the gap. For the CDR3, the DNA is TGTGCCAGCAGCTTAGTTAACAGCTATGGCTACACCTTC. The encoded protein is CASSLVNSYGYTF.

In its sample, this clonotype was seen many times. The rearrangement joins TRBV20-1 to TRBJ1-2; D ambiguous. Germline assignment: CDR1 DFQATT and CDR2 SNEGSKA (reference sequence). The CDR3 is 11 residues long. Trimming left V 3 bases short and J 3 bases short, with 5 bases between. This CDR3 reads CSASLDYGYTF. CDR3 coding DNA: TGCAGTGCTAGTTTGGACTATGGCTACACCTTC.

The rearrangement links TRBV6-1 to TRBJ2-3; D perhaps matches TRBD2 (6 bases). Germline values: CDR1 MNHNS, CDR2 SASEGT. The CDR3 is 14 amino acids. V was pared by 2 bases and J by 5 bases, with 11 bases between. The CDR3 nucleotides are TGTGCCAGCAGTGAACCCGGGAGTCTAGATACGCAGTATTTT. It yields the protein CASSEPGSLDTQYF.

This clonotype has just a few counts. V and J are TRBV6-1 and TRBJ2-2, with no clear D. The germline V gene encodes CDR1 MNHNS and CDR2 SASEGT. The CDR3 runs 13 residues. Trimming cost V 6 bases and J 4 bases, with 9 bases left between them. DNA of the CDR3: TGTGCCAGCAGGGGTCCGGGCACCGGGGAGCTGTTTTTT. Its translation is CASRGPGTGELFF.